Below, 30 T cell receptor beta chains from the same sample are listed, as sequenced in a study of tumor and adjacent non-tumor tissue in lung cancer. Three rounds of nested PCR, following a modified ARM-PCR protocol, produced the TCRbeta library. TCRdb re-called the multiplex PCR reads with MiXCR, one entry per CDR3 protein. The sample includes approximately 120,000 distinct CDR3 sequences, approximately 66% of them seen just once. This sample's RNA came from whole unsorted tissue. The specimen was lung tumor tissue. The receptors derive from a man younger than 40 with non-small cell lung cancer.

Points on this clonotype: A much larger clone is a single base away; this may be a read error. The rearrangement uses TRBV12-5 and TRBJ2-1; D remains ambiguous. Trimming stripped 2 bases from V and 5 bases from J, with 4 bases between. CDR1 and CDR2 from the germline V gene are LGHNT and FRNRAP. There are 12 residues in the CDR3. Here the CDR3 reads CASGLRHNEQFF. CDR3 DNA: TGTGCTAGTGGTTTGAGACACAATGAGCAGTTCTTC.

V and J are TRBV5-4 and TRBJ1-1; tentatively, D is TRBD1 (6 bases). CDR1 and CDR2 from the germline V gene are SGHNT and YYREEE (reference sequence). With 2 bases removed from V and 2 bases from J, the gap between germline ends came to 13 bases. This CDR3 is 15 amino acids long. The CDR3 reads CASSLVGHVNTEAFF. CDR3 sequence (DNA): TGTGCCAGCAGCTTAGTGGGACATGTCAACACTGAAGCTTTCTTT. Full variable domain (rest looked up from reference TRBV5-4 and TRBJ1-1): ETGVTQSPTHLIKTRGQQVTLRCSSQSGHNTVSWYQQALGQGPQFIFQYYREEENGRGNFPPRFSGLQFPNYSSELNVNALELDDSALYLCASSLVGHVNTEAFFGQGTRLTVV.

Relative to its sample, this clonotype is medium-sized. The chain has TRBV4-2 and TRBJ2-7; no clear D gene. V shed 4 bases and J shed 3 bases, with 16 bases lying between them. Germline V lookup: CDR1 LGHNA, CDR2 YNFKEQ. This CDR3 has 15 amino acids. The CDR3 nucleotides read TGTGCCAGCAGCCCCGCCCCGGAGTCGGACTACGAGCAGTACTTC. This translates into CASSPAPESDYEQYF.

Comments on this clonotype: A much bigger clone sits one base away, suggesting this may be a read error. V usage is TRBV12-3 or TRBV12-4 and J usage is TRBJ1-2; D unresolved. The CDR3 has 13 residues. The CDR3 nucleotides are TGTGCCAGCTCTCGTGGCGAGGGCTATGGCTACAACTTC. It is translated as CASSRGEGYGYNF.

Concerning this clonotype: This may come from a read error, since a much larger clone is one base off. The rearrangement links TRBV5-4 to TRBJ2-7; TRBD2 matches 12 bases. Germline CDR1 SGHNT, CDR2 YYREEE (reference sequence). CDR3 length equals 14 residues. CDR3 sequence: CASSLAGGTYDQYF. The CDR3 DNA sequence: TGTGCCAGCAGCCTAGCGGGAGGGACCTACGACCAGTACTTC.

This clonotype is a singleton in its sample. It may be a read error: a sequence one base away is much more abundant. V usage is TRBV4-1 and J usage is TRBJ2-4; 11 nucleotides match TRBD1. In germline, CDR1 is MGHRA, CDR2 YSYEKL. The trim removed 7 bases at V and 8 bases at J, leaving 7 bases unmatched. The CDR3 is 14 residues long. For the CDR3, the DNA is TGCGCCAGCATCCGAGGACAGGGGGCAGACATTCAGTACTTC. This encodes CASIRGQGADIQYF.

A note on this clonotype: A much larger clone lies one base from this, so it may be a read error. This chain links TRBV6-5 with TRBJ2-7; TRBD2 is a possible D gene (6 bases). Germline V gene lookup returns CDR1 MNHEY and CDR2 SVGAGI. The CDR3 is 13 amino acids. CDR3 amino acids: CVSSYSGGYEQYF. CDR3 DNA sequence: TGTGTCAGCAGTTACTCCGGGGGCTACGAGCAGTACTTC.

This rearrangement joins TRBV9 to TRBJ2-7; D gene ambiguous. This CDR3 spans 13 amino acids. The V and J ends lost 0 bases and 1 base respectively, with 5 bases between them. The germline V gene has CDR1 SGDLS and CDR2 YYNGEE. CDR3 protein: CASSVAPSYEQYF. The CDR3, as DNA: TGTGCCAGCAGCGTAGCTCCTTCCTACGAGCAGTACTTC.

The rearrangement uses TRBV28 and TRBJ1-2; D ambiguous. The CDR3 totals 11 residues. Trimming pared 9 bases from V and 2 bases from J, leaving 7 bases between. The germline CDR1 and CDR2 sequences are MDHEN and SYDVKM. The CDR3 reads CARTKNYGYTF. The CDR3 DNA is TGTGCCAGAACCAAAAACTATGGCTACACCTTC.

This clonotype turned up a few times. At one end, the junction sequence differs from germline, possibly due to a read error. The V call is TRBV6-6, the J call TRBJ2-7; D is perhaps TRBD1 (6 bases). The CDR3 sequence is 14 residues long. The germline V gene has CDR1 MNHNY and CDR2 SVGAGI (reference sequence). The CDR3 DNA reads as TGTGCCAGCAGTTACGCAGGGGTTCGAGACGAGCAGCACTTC. The encoded protein is CASSYAGVRDEQHF.

Comments on this clonotype: Sequence at one end of the junction differs from germline and may be a read error. This chain connects TRBV6-6 to TRBJ1-5, with TRBD1 as a possible D gene (6 bases). The CDR3 has 19 residues. The germline CDR1 and CDR2 sequences are MNHNY and SVGAGI (reference sequence). CDR3 residues: CASSYPNRARGFSNQLQHF. DNA for the CDR3: TGTGCCAGCAGTTACCCAAACAGGGCCAGGGGATTTAGCAATCAGCTCCAGCATTTT.

In this sample, this clonotype turned up many times. This chain uses TRBV29-1 with TRBJ2-7; no reliable D call. CDR1 SQVTM and CDR2 ANQGSEA come from the germline V gene. CDR3 size: 11 residues. Trimming stripped 7 bases from V and 1 base from J, with 8 bases between. CDR3 nucleotides: TGCAGCGCGGCAGAGTCCTACGAGCAGTACTTC. This translates into CSAAESYEQYF.

In regard to this clonotype: It may be a read error: a sequence one base away is much more abundant. The V and J genes are TRBV24-1 and TRBJ1-2; 8 nucleotides line up with TRBD1. In germline, CDR1 is KGHDR, CDR2 SFDVKD. The CDR3 length is 15 residues. The CDR3 loop is CATIDAETGVYGYTF. The CDR3, as DNA: TGTGCCACCATTGATGCAGAGACAGGGGTCTATGGCTACACCTTC.

This clonotype showed up just a few times. Given a much more abundant clone one base away, this may be a read error. This chain connects TRBV29-1 to TRBJ2-5, with a possible D match to TRBD2 (6 bases). The CDR3 runs to 14 residues. V was shortened by 6 bases and J by 5 bases, with 19 bases between the two germline ends. CDR1 SQVTM and CDR2 ANQGSEA come from the germline V gene. The DNA of the CDR3 is TGCAGCGTCCAAGACGGCGGGACCGGGGAGACCCAGTACTTC. It codes for CSVQDGGTGETQYF. The whole variable domain, remainder taken from reference TRBV29-1 and TRBJ2-5, is SAVISQKPSRDICQRGTSLTIQCQVDSQVTMMFWYRQQPGQSLTLIATANQGSEATYESGFVIDKFPISRPNLTFSTLTVSNMSPEDSSIYLCSVQDGGTGETQYFGPGTRLLVL.

Turning to this clonotype: Sequence at one end of the junction differs from germline and may be a read error. The rearrangement links TRBV12-3 or TRBV12-4 to TRBJ2-7, with 12 bases that match TRBD1. CDR3 length: 15 residues. The CDR3 loop reads CASRTGTGGSYKQYF. In DNA form, the CDR3 reads TGTGCCAGCAGGACCGGGACAGGGGGCTCCTACAAGCAGTACTTC.

The rearrangement joins TRBV12-3 or TRBV12-4 to TRBJ1-1, with no clear D. Trimming took off 5 bases at V and 1 base at J, with 8 bases between the two ends. This CDR3 is 13 amino acids long. DNA for the CDR3: TGTGCCAGCAGTACTCGCTCGAACACTGAAGCTTTCTTT. It codes for CASSTRSNTEAFF.

On this clonotype itself: Because it lacks the conserved phenylalanine or tryptophan at the end, this CDR3 is likely a read error. The chain is built from TRBV20-1 and TRBJ2-7; 7 bases align to TRBD2. The CDR3 sequence is 13 residues long. Germline V gene data show CDR1 as DFQATT and CDR2 as SNEGSKA (reference sequence). The CDR3 nucleotides read TGCCGTGCAAGCTTAGCGGGCGTATACGAACAGTACATC. The encoded protein is CRASLAGVYEQYI.

To note about this clonotype: The junction departs from the called germline gene at one end, perhaps through a read error. The chain recombines TRBV6-5 with TRBJ2-2; 7 nucleotides line up with TRBD1. The CDR3 consists of 14 residues. The germline V gene encodes CDR1 MNHEY and CDR2 SVGAGI. The CDR3 region is CASRVDRNAGELFF. In DNA form, the CDR3 reads TGTGCCAGTAGGGTGGACAGGAACGCCGGGGAGCTGTTCTTT.

As concerns this clonotype: Sequence at one end of the junction differs from germline and may be a read error. The chain has TRBV20-1 and TRBJ1-2, with unresolved D. Germline V gives CDR1 DFQATT, CDR2 SNEGSKA (reference sequence). The CDR3 length is 10 residues. CDR3 DNA: TGCAGTGCCAACAGTGATGGCTACCCCTTC. Translated, it gives CSANSDGYPF.

The chain uses TRBV7-8 and TRBJ2-7, with 11 bases identical to TRBD2. Looked up from germline, CDR1 is SGHVS and CDR2 is FQNEAQ. Trimming cost V 4 bases and J 2 bases; bases outside gene matches: 4. The CDR3 consists of 15 residues. The CDR3 is CASSYLAGGTYEQYF. The CDR3 DNA reads as TGTGCCAGCAGCTACCTAGCGGGGGGTACCTACGAGCAGTACTTC.

Turning to this clonotype: A single base separates this from a much larger clone, so it may be a read error. The chain couples TRBV29-1 to TRBJ1-2, with D tentatively TRBD1 (5 bases). Germline V gene data show CDR1 as SQVTM and CDR2 as ANQGSEA. The CDR3 length is 13 residues. The V end lost 3 bases, the J end lost 6 bases, and 14 bases lay between the germline ends. In DNA form, the CDR3 reads TGCAGCGTTGACGCAGGGAGCCTCAATGGCTACACCTTC. Encoded protein: CSVDAGSLNGYTF.

V gene TRBV12-3 or TRBV12-4 combines with J gene TRBJ2-3, with a tentative D call TRBD1 (5 bases). Trimming shortened V by 0 bases and J by 12 bases, and 16 bases separated the two germline ends. The CDR3 totals 14 residues. CDR3 bases: TGTGCCAGCAGTTTAGCCCTCAGGGAAGATATACAGTATTTT. This encodes CASSLALREDIQYF.

This chain connects TRBV6-1 to TRBJ2-7; D is unresolved. The germline V gene has CDR1 MNHNS and CDR2 SASEGT. This CDR3 region has 13 residues. In nucleotides, the CDR3 is TGTATCAGCAGTGATGGTCAAGCCTACGAGCAGTACTTC. Encoded protein: CISSDGQAYEQYF.

The chain employs TRBV6-1 and TRBJ1-4; TRBD1 aligns across 7 bases. The junction had 9 bases not matched to a gene; V was cut back by 6 bases and J by 8 bases. The CDR3 has 14 amino acids. CDR1 and CDR2 from the germline V gene are MNHNS and SASEGT. Written as DNA, the CDR3 is TGTGCCAGCAGCTCAGGGGAGACAGGGGAAAAACTGTTTTTT. This translates into CASSSGETGEKLFF.

The sample holds many counts of this clonotype. The chain combines TRBV12-3 or TRBV12-4 with TRBJ2-4; unclear D gene. The CDR3 runs 14 residues. Trimming took 6 bases from V and 2 from J, leaving 11 bases between them. The CDR3 loop reads CASSLAGSKNIQYF. Here the CDR3 DNA reads TGTGCCAGCAGCCTTGCCGGATCCAAAAACATTCAGTACTTC.

A remark on this clonotype: The conserved closing phenylalanine or tryptophan is absent in this CDR3, likely reflecting a read error. J is TRBJ2-7 and V is TRBV6-5; no clear D. CDR3 length: 13 amino acids. V dropped 5 bases and J dropped 7 bases, with 15 bases sitting between them. CDR1 and CDR2 from the germline V gene are MNHEY and SVGAGI. The CDR3 DNA follows: TGTGCCAGCAGTCACGATGCGGTGGGGGAGCAGTACTCA. This gives the protein CASSHDAVGEQYS.

The CDR3 protein is CASSQPPGTVSYEQYF. The CDR3 DNA reads TGTGCCAGCTCACAACCACCAGGGACGGTCTCCTACGAGCAGTACTTC. The J gene is TRBJ2-7, the V gene TRBV18; D possibly uses TRBD1 or TRBD2 (5 bases each). This CDR3 comprises 16 residues. Germline loops: CDR1 KGHSH, CDR2 LQKENI. V dropped 4 bases and J dropped 0 bases, with 16 bases sitting between them. The whole variable domain, remainder taken from reference TRBV18 and TRBJ2-7, is NAGVMQNPRHLVRRRGQEARLRCSPMKGHSHVYWYRQLPEEGLKFMVYLQKENIIDESGMPKERFSAEFPKEGPSILRIQQVVRGDSAAYFCASSQPPGTVSYEQYFGPGTRLTVT.

The chain joins TRBV20-1 to TRBJ2-5; D may be TRBD1 (5 bases). Trimming removed 6 bases at V and 5 bases at J, with 13 bases between. The CDR3 sequence is 12 residues long. Germline V lookup: CDR1 DFQATT, CDR2 SNEGSKA (reference sequence). Written as DNA, the CDR3 is TGCAGTGCAGACGACCCAGGGGAGACCCAGTACTTC. Its translation is CSADDPGETQYF.

V is TRBV14 and J is TRBJ2-2, with D possibly being TRBD2 (5 bases). The CDR3 is 15 amino acids. CDR1 and CDR2 from the germline V gene are SGHDN and FVKESK. Trimming cost V 1 base and J 7 bases, with 13 bases left between them. This CDR3 is CASSQARHAGGELFF. The CDR3 coding sequence is TGTGCCAGCAGCCAAGCAAGACATGCGGGCGGGGAGCTGTTTTTT.

In its sample, this clonotype was seen a few times. A much more abundant neighbour one base away suggests this may be a read error. The J gene is TRBJ2-1, the V gene TRBV20-1, with D possibly being TRBD1 or TRBD2 (6 bases each). The CDR3 is made up of 15 amino acids. Germline V gene sequence: CDR1 DFQATT, CDR2 SNEGSKA (reference sequence). In DNA, the CDR3 is TGCAGCCTGGGGGAAGTCACGGGGGCCCTCAATGAGCAGTTCTTC. It encodes CSLGEVTGALNEQFF.